Below, 3 T cell receptor beta chains from the same sample are listed, as sequenced in a study of T-cell reconstitution after alpha-beta-depleted transplantation in children. A library of TCRbeta sequences, prepared with unique molecular identifiers, was generated. TCRdb analysed the PCR reads with MiXCR anew, one entry per CDR3 protein. Of 90,000 to 130,000 distinct CDR3 sequences in the sample, 9% to 12% are singletons; the top ten hold 8%. The sample in question was PBMCs from the stem cell graft donor, obtained from the stem cell graft. The source is a human donor who donated a stem cell graft to a child with acute lymphoblastic leukemia.

This clonotype was found many times. The chain employs TRBV6-2 or TRBV6-3 and TRBJ1-5; TRBD1 agrees at 7 bases. V lost 5 bases and J lost 2; bases outside the gene matches: 6. In germline, CDR1 is MNHEY, CDR2 SVGEGT. The CDR3 loop spans 15 amino acids. CDR3 nucleotide sequence: TGTGCCAGCAGTCCGCGACAGGGAGGCAATCAGCCCCAGCATTTT. Encoded protein: CASSPRQGGNQPQHF.

At least ten counts were recorded for this clonotype. The chain carries TRBV28 and TRBJ1-1, with D uncertain. Germline values: CDR1 MDHEN, CDR2 SYDVKM. V lost 5 bases and J 3 bases, leaving 16 bases between the germline ends. The CDR3 is 15 amino acids. The CDR3 here is CASSITGEYYTEAFF. For the CDR3, the DNA is TGTGCCAGCAGTATCACCGGGGAGTATTACACTGAAGCTTTCTTT.

In the case of this clonotype: A much bigger clone sits one base away, suggesting this may be a read error. The V and J genes are TRBV12-3 or TRBV12-4 and TRBJ2-1; TRBD2 matches 10 bases. V lost 6 bases to trimming and J lost 9 bases; unmatched junction nucleotides: 11. The CDR3 length is 15 residues. This chain's CDR3 is CASRLSGGSTSEQFF. CDR3 nucleotides: TGTGCCAGCAGACTTAGCGGGGGGTCCACCAGTGAGCAGTTCTTC.